This TCR beta chain was retrieved from a study of shared clonotypes between healthy human individuals. Germline V CDR1 and CDR2: MNHNY, SVGAGI (reference sequence). The CDR3 is made up of 15 amino acids. Losses at the gene ends were 6 bases for V and 5 bases for J; bases not matched to a gene: 11. Clones were read by immunoSEQ multiplex PCR, and TCRdb kept only the in-frame ones, dropping some. The sample carries some 1 million clones, about three quarters recorded once. The sequence derives from a man aged 18-30 years in good health. V gene TRBV6-6 combines with J gene TRBJ2-7, with 9 bases matching TRBD1. Source material: memory CD4+ T cells sorted from blood. The subset was: CD45RA-negative fraction. Written as DNA, the CDR3 is TGTGCCAGCAGACCCCCAGGGACAGGGAAACACGAGCAGTACTTC. Its protein is CASRPPGTGKHEQYF.